Following are 22 T cell receptor beta chains from one sample sequenced in a study of blood T cells in healthy people across ages. A second about 7 to 11 cycle PCR used barcoded and J-beta primers. TCRdb analysed the 5' RACE reads with MiXCR anew, one entry per CDR3 protein. The sample yields hundreds of thousands of distinct CDR3 sequences, nearly 60% seen once. The specimen was blood. The source is a man aged 25 to 45 in good health.

The chain carries TRBV7-2 and TRBJ2-3; the D is unclear. V was cut by 4 bases and J by 4 bases, with 18 bases left in between. CDR1 and CDR2 from the germline V gene are SGHTA and FQGNSA. The CDR3 runs to 16 residues. CDR3 protein: CASSSALSQSSDTQYF. The CDR3 region has the DNA TGTGCCAGCAGCTCGGCCCTCAGTCAGTCATCAGATACGCAGTATTTT.

The CDR3 DNA reads TGTGCCAGCAGCCACGGACAGGACAATGAAAAACTGTTTTTT. Amino acids: CASSHGQDNEKLFF. The V call is TRBV3-1, the J call TRBJ1-4; 7 nucleotides agree with TRBD1. Germline V gene data show CDR1 as LGHDT and CDR2 as YNNKEL (reference sequence). Unmatched junction bases numbered 3, after V lost 3 bases and J lost 5 bases. CDR3 length equals 14 residues.

V gene TRBV6-6 combines with J gene TRBJ1-2; tentative D call: TRBD1 (6 bases). The CDR3 loop spans 16 amino acids. Germline CDR1 is MNHNY and CDR2 is SVGAGI (reference sequence). Trimming took 5 bases from V and 0 from J, leaving 16 bases between them. The chain's CDR3 is CASSAPGHRANYGYTF. The CDR3, as DNA: TGTGCCAGCAGTGCTCCGGGACACCGAGCTAACTATGGCTACACCTTC.

The V gene is TRBV7-9, the J gene TRBJ2-1; D gene uncertain. This CDR3 region has 13 residues. The germline V gene has CDR1 SEHNR and CDR2 FQNEAQ (reference sequence). Trimming pared 5 bases from V and 5 bases from J, leaving 10 bases between. The CDR3 DNA follows: TGTGCCAGCAGCCCAGACGGAAACAATGAGCAGTTCTTC. The encoded protein is CASSPDGNNEQFF.

The rearrangement joins TRBV25-1 to TRBJ1-2; 7 bases align to TRBD1. The junction had 7 bases not matched to a gene; V was cut back by 7 bases and J by 8 bases. Germline loops: CDR1 MGHDK, CDR2 SYGVNS. This CDR3 contains 12 residues. CDR3 coding DNA: TGTGCCAGCACCAATGACAGGGTAGGCTACACCTTC. Its translation: CASTNDRVGYTF.

By sample share, this clonotype is hyperexpanded. The V and J genes are TRBV27 and TRBJ2-1; TRBD2 might be the D (5 bases). Germline assignment: CDR1 MNHEY and CDR2 SMNVEV (reference sequence). The CDR3 totals 12 residues. Deletions cut 5 bases from V and 6 bases from J, with 8 bases between. The CDR3 spells CASSRTGNEQFF. Written as DNA, the CDR3 is TGTGCCAGCAGTCGGACTGGCAATGAGCAGTTCTTC.

This clonotype was found once. The chain carries TRBV6-1 and TRBJ1-5; D gene unclear. CDR3 size: 15 residues. Trimming removed 7 bases at V and 1 base at J, with 14 bases between. The germline gives CDR1 MNHNS, CDR2 SASEGT. The CDR3 loop is CASIGPQRSNQPQHF. DNA for the CDR3: TGTGCCAGCATCGGGCCACAGAGGAGCAATCAGCCCCAGCATTTT.

The chain joins TRBV20-1 to TRBJ1-5; 9 bases fit TRBD1. This CDR3 is built from 14 residues. Germline V gene data show CDR1 as DFQATT and CDR2 as SNEGSKA (reference sequence). CDR3 sequence (DNA): TGCAGCGTTACGGAGGACAGGGGATTTCAGCCCCAGCATTTT. Its protein is CSVTEDRGFQPQHF.

The chain links TRBV28 to TRBJ2-3; perhaps TRBD2 as D (5 bases). Deletions cut 5 bases from V and 4 bases from J, with 16 bases between. CDR3 size: 15 residues. Germline V gene lookup returns CDR1 MDHEN and CDR2 SYDVKM. This CDR3 is CASSTIRGLADTQYF. The CDR3 nucleotides read TGTGCCAGCAGTACGATCCGAGGGTTAGCAGATACGCAGTATTTT.

The rearrangement joins TRBV28 to TRBJ2-1; a weak D match, TRBD2 (6 bases). V was pared by 7 bases and J by 2 bases, with 15 bases between. Germline V gene lookup returns CDR1 MDHEN and CDR2 SYDVKM. The CDR3 length is 15 residues. DNA of the CDR3: TGTGCCAGCATTTTTGGCGGGACCGCCTACAATGAGCAGTTCTTC. This encodes CASIFGGTAYNEQFF.

For the CDR3, the DNA is TGTGCCAGCAGCCCGGACAGGGGAAGGGCGGAGACCCAGTACTTC. Its translation: CASSPDRGRAETQYF. The chain combines TRBV13 with TRBJ2-5, with 9 bases lining up with TRBD1. The CDR3 consists of 15 residues. CDR1 and CDR2 (germline): PRHDT, FYEKMQ (reference sequence). Losses at the gene ends were 5 bases for V and 5 bases for J; bases not matched to a gene: 9.

V and J are TRBV20-1 and TRBJ1-2; no definite D call. This CDR3 spans 11 amino acids. V shed 0 bases and J shed 4 bases, with 3 bases lying between them. CDR1 DFQATT and CDR2 SNEGSKA come from the germline V gene (reference sequence). CDR3 bases: TGCAGTGCTAGAGATCCCTATGGCTACACCTTC. It translates to CSARDPYGYTF.

There are a few counts of this clonotype. This chain uses TRBV29-1 with TRBJ2-1; TRBD2 matches 10 bases. The CDR3 sequence is 14 residues long. From germline, CDR1 is SQVTM and CDR2 ANQGSEA. The trim removed 6 bases at V and 5 bases at J, leaving 7 bases unmatched. The CDR3 region is CSVPSGSGHNEQFF. The CDR3 region has the DNA TGCAGCGTACCTAGCGGGAGTGGGCACAATGAGCAGTTCTTC.

This rearrangement joins TRBV20-1 to TRBJ1-6; D remains ambiguous. The CDR3 consists of 16 residues. V dropped 3 bases and J dropped 0 bases, with 12 bases sitting between them. CDR1 and CDR2 (germline): DFQATT, SNEGSKA (reference sequence). As DNA, the CDR3 is TGCAGTGCTAGGGCTGGGCCAAGCTCCTATAATTCACCCCTCCACTTT. Translation: CSARAGPSSYNSPLHF.

The V gene is TRBV20-1, the J gene TRBJ2-5, with TRBD2 as a possible D gene (5 bases). Germline V gives CDR1 DFQATT, CDR2 SNEGSKA (reference sequence). The germline V and J ends were trimmed by 2 bases and 3 bases, with 10 bases remaining between them. The CDR3 has 13 amino acids. For the CDR3, the DNA is TGCAGTGCTAGAAACCGGGGTAAAGAGACCCAGTACTTC. This codes for CSARNRGKETQYF.

This clonotype has just a few counts. V gene TRBV11-1 combines with J gene TRBJ2-6; 7 bases agree with TRBD2. The V segment lost 5 bases and the J segment 0 bases; nucleotides outside the gene matches: 10. This CDR3 is 18 amino acids long. Germline CDR1 and CDR2: SGHAT and FQDESV (reference sequence). The CDR3: CASSPREGRSSGANVLTF. The CDR3 region has the DNA TGTGCCAGCAGCCCGAGGGAGGGACGGTCCTCTGGGGCCAACGTCCTGACTTTC.

The chain employs TRBV7-2 and TRBJ2-3; the D gene is possibly TRBD2 (6 bases). The CDR3 runs 15 residues. From germline, CDR1 is SGHTA and CDR2 FQGNSA. Deletions cut 4 bases from V and 0 bases from J, with 11 bases between. CDR3 DNA sequence: TGTGCCAGCAGCTCTCCTAGCGTGAGCACAGATACGCAGTATTTT. This translates into CASSSPSVSTDTQYF.

The chain is built from TRBV20-1 and TRBJ2-1; 12 nucleotides match TRBD1. The germline V gene encodes CDR1 DFQATT and CDR2 SNEGSKA (reference sequence). The V segment lost 6 bases and the J segment 9 bases; nucleotides outside the gene matches: 12. The CDR3 has 15 residues. DNA for the CDR3: TGCAGTGCCCACCTCCGGGACAGGGGGCAAGGTGAGCAGTTCTTC. Residues: CSAHLRDRGQGEQFF.

The gene calls are TRBV7-2 and TRBJ1-6; perhaps TRBD1 as D (5 bases). This CDR3 has 15 residues. The germline gives CDR1 SGHTA, CDR2 FQGNSA. The V gene lost 5 bases and the J gene lost 9 bases, with 17 bases spanning the gap. The CDR3 DNA is TGTGCCAGCAGCCCCTTAGTGGGGCCCGGTTCACCCCTCCACTTT. This gives the protein CASSPLVGPGSPLHF.

In this sample, this clonotype turned up a few times. This chain uses TRBV29-1 with TRBJ2-6; D gene uncertain. The CDR3 has 15 residues. The germline gives CDR1 SQVTM, CDR2 ANQGSEA. V lost 0 bases, J lost 1 base, and 7 bases lay in between. CDR3 amino acids: CSVEEGGSGANVLTF. The DNA of the CDR3 is TGCAGCGTTGAAGAAGGTGGATCTGGGGCCAACGTCCTGACTTTC.

The chain has TRBV20-1 and TRBJ2-1; 8 nucleotides agree with TRBD2. Unmatched junction bases numbered 7, after V lost 5 bases and J lost 4 bases. Per germline, CDR1 DFQATT and CDR2 SNEGSKA (reference sequence). The CDR3 sequence is 14 residues long. The CDR3 protein is CSAPGVAGYNEQFF. CDR3 sequence (DNA): TGCAGTGCTCCCGGGGTAGCGGGATACAATGAGCAGTTCTTC.

There are a few counts of this clonotype. The chain is built from TRBV7-9 and TRBJ2-1; maybe TRBD2 (6 bases). The CDR3 consists of 15 residues. Germline CDR1 is SEHNR and CDR2 is FQNEAQ (reference sequence). Trimming took 5 bases from V and 8 from J, leaving 19 bases between them. CDR3 in DNA: TGTGCCAGCAGCCCCCGCTGGGGGGAGTCCTATGAGCAGTTCTTC. Translating gives CASSPRWGESYEQFF.